This T cell receptor (beta chain) was documented in a study of long-term antiretroviral therapy in people with HIV. Overall study results and limits: Clonotypes expanded prior to ART showed repertoire dominance at all sampled time points.

V lost 6 bases, J lost 3 bases, and 8 bases stayed unmatched. CDR1 is MDHEN and CDR2 is SYDVKM in the germline V gene. This CDR3 has 15 amino acids. Assay version v3.0 of immunoSEQ was used, and it was run at survey level. TCRdb's copy holds only in-frame clones and misses some; the assay was immunoSEQ multiplex PCR. The sample yields about 28,000 clones, around 89% seen once. A word on this clone: Its target is unknown.

Every donor contributed at least one pre-ART and at least two post-ART PBMC samples. The chain employs TRBV28 and TRBJ1-5; TRBD1 aligns across 7 bases. This specimen was unsorted PBMCs, taken 0.5 years after starting antiretroviral therapy. The receptor comes from a woman aged 18-29 years with HIV. CDR3 sequence (DNA): TGTGCCAGCAGGAGACAGGGAGGTGACAATCAGCCCCAGCATTTT. Residues: CASRRQGGDNQPQHF.